These 9 T cell receptor beta chains came from one sample sequenced in a study of T cell responses to AZD1222 COVID-19 vaccine. Sequencing was performed with immunoSEQ multiplex PCR; in TCRdb, only in-frame clones are kept and a portion is missing. The sample includes 190,000 or so clones, around 93% seen only once; the top ten take 1%. The sample in question was peripheral blood, obtained 28 days after the second AZD1222 dose. The receptors derive from an adult who received the AZD1222 COVID-19 vaccine.

The rearrangement joins TRBV7-9 to TRBJ2-7, with TRBD2 identical over 8 bases. This CDR3 region has 15 residues. CDR1 and CDR2 from the germline V gene are SEHNR and FQNEAQ (reference sequence). V was clipped by 2 bases and J by 6 bases; unmatched bases: 9. CDR3 DNA: TGTGCCAGCAGCTTAAAACCGGGACTAGAGGGCGAGCAGTACTTC. It is translated as CASSLKPGLEGEQYF.

V and J are TRBV6-5 and TRBJ2-2; 8 bases map to TRBD1. Trimming took 6 bases from V and 2 from J; bases not matched to a gene: 2. The CDR3 covers 14 residues. Germline loops: CDR1 MNHEY, CDR2 SVGAGI. CDR3 loop: CASRSGGNTGELFF. The CDR3 coding sequence is TGTGCCAGCAGGTCAGGGGGCAACACCGGGGAGCTGTTTTTT.

On this clone: This sample also contains other DNA sequences that code for the same CDR3. The genes are TRBV3-1 (or the pseudogene TRBV3-2) and TRBJ1-2; D gene unclear. Looked up from germline, CDR1 is LGHDT and CDR2 is YNNKEL (reference sequence). This CDR3 spans 11 amino acids. The V end was cut by 1 base, the J end by 5 bases, with 2 bases between. CDR3 sequence: CASSQGYGYTF. DNA for the CDR3: TGTGCCAGCAGCCAAGGATATGGCTACACCTTC.

The chain uses TRBV7-9 and TRBJ2-5; 9 bases line up with TRBD2. Germline CDR1 reads SEHNR; CDR2 reads FQNEAQ (reference sequence). This CDR3 has 15 residues. The V gene end was trimmed by 5 bases and the J gene end by 3 bases; junction bases not matched to a gene: 7. CDR3 protein: CASSPASSGEETQYF. CDR3 in DNA: TGTGCCAGCAGCCCAGCATCTAGCGGGGAAGAGACCCAGTACTTC. The full variable domain, rest sourced from reference TRBV7-9 and TRBJ2-5, is DTGVSQNPRHKITKRGQNVTFRCDPISEHNRLYWYRQTLGQGPEFLTYFQNEAQLEKSRLLSDRFSAERPKGSFSTLEIQRTEQGDSAMYLCASSPASSGEETQYFGPGTRLLVL.

CDR3 in DNA: TGTGCCAGCAGCCCAACAGTTGACATCTACGAGCAGTACTTC. It codes for CASSPTVDIYEQYF. This chain joins TRBV7-7 and TRBJ2-7; the D is unclear. Germline-derived CDR1 and CDR2 are SSHAT and FNYEAQ (reference sequence). With 5 bases removed from V and 3 bases from J, the gap between germline ends came to 14 bases. This CDR3 has 14 amino acids.

The V and J genes are TRBV4-1 and TRBJ2-1, with D unclear. This CDR3 contains 15 residues. V was shortened by 1 base and J by 4 bases, with 11 bases between the two germline ends. Germline CDR1 and CDR2: MGHRA and YSYEKL. The CDR3 DNA reads TGCGCCAGCAGCCAAGGGGCAGGTGATTACAATGAGCAGTTCTTC. It is translated as CASSQGAGDYNEQFF.

The genes are TRBV19 and TRBJ1-2; D remains ambiguous. Germline CDR1 and CDR2: LNHDA and SQIVND (reference sequence). Trimming left V 6 bases short and J 5 bases short, with 16 bases between. This CDR3 region has 14 residues. The CDR3 nucleotides are TGTGCCAGTAGCCCCGATCAGAGCGGTTATGGCTACACCTTC. It specifies CASSPDQSGYGYTF.

With regard to this clone: This sample also contains other DNA sequences that code for the same CDR3. CDR3 nucleotides: TGTGCCAGCAGCTTAGGACAGAACACTGAAGCTTTCTTT. Its protein is CASSLGQNTEAFF. The chain links TRBV7-2 to TRBJ1-1, with unresolved D. This CDR3 is 13 amino acids long. Germline lookup yields CDR1 SGHTA and CDR2 FQGNSA. Trimming took 1 base from V and 1 from J, leaving 4 bases between them.

The rearrangement uses TRBV20-1 and TRBJ1-6, with 9 bases identical to TRBD1. V gave up 3 bases and J gave up 9 bases; unmatched junction bases: 9. Germline assignment: CDR1 DFQATT and CDR2 SNEGSKA (reference sequence). The CDR3 extends over 15 amino acids. The CDR3 spells CSASDPGTGSSPLHF. The CDR3 region has the DNA TGCAGTGCTAGTGACCCCGGGACAGGGAGTTCACCCCTCCACTTT.